These 10 T cell receptor beta chains came from one sample sequenced in a study of blood T cells in healthy people across ages. A second PCR, run for roughly 7 to 11 cycles, used a sample-barcoded 5' primer plus a J-beta primer mix. One entry per CDR3 protein results from TCRdb running MiXCR on the 5' RACE reads. The repertoire holds about 580,000 distinct CDR3 sequences, roughly 48% seen once, with under 30% in the top ten. The sample was blood. Receptors originate from a man older than 75 in good health.

This clonotype came up many times. The chain links TRBV6-5 to TRBJ1-2; 7 positions match TRBD1. V lost 5 bases to trimming and J lost 3 bases; unmatched junction nucleotides: 6. The length of the CDR3 is 14 residues. The germline CDR1 and CDR2 sequences are MNHEY and SVGAGI. The CDR3, as DNA: TGTGCCAGCAGTCCCGCAGGGGGGTACTATGGCTACACCTTC. Protein: CASSPAGGYYGYTF.

With regard to this clonotype: One end of the junction does not line up with germline, which may come from a read error. The V call is TRBV2, the J call TRBJ2-1, with 9 bases matching TRBD2. CDR3 length equals 15 residues. Germline V gene data show CDR1 as SNHLY and CDR2 as FYNNEI. CDR3 protein: CASIEFSGGYNEQFF. Here the CDR3 DNA reads TGTGCCAGCATTGAATTTAGCGGGGGATACAATGAGCAGTTCTTC.

Only a few counts were recorded for this clonotype. The chain links TRBV29-1 to TRBJ1-2, with 7 bases that match TRBD1. Germline CDR1 is SQVTM and CDR2 is ANQGSEA. V lost 4 bases and J lost 7; bases outside the gene matches: 9. The CDR3 contains 13 residues. The CDR3 coding sequence is TGCAGCGTTGCTGAGGGGGCTCTATCTGGCTACACCTTC. Protein: CSVAEGALSGYTF. The full variable domain, with the rest looked up from reference TRBV29-1 and TRBJ1-2, is SAVISQKPSRDICQRGTSLTIQCQVDSQVTMMFWYRQQPGQSLTLIATANQGSEATYESGFVIDKFPISRPNLTFSTLTVSNMSPEDSSIYLCSVAEGALSGYTFGSGTRLTVV.

This clonotype is a singleton in its sample. The rearrangement links TRBV2 to TRBJ2-5; TRBD2 aligns across 14 bases. The J call could be wrong; TRBJ2-7 is a better fit for the DNA end. This CDR3 is built from 15 residues. Germline V gene data show CDR1 as SNHLY and CDR2 as FYNNEI. The CDR3 spells CASTRGLAGVREQYF. The CDR3 bases are TGTGCCAGCACGAGGGGACTAGCGGGAGTACGCGAGCAGTACTTC.

This clonotype showed up many times. The rearrangement links TRBV6-5 to TRBJ2-3; D is perhaps TRBD2 (6 bases). Germline CDR1 MNHEY, CDR2 SVGAGI. The V end lost 6 bases, the J end lost 2 bases, and 15 bases lay between the germline ends. The CDR3 contains 15 residues. CDR3 in DNA: TGTGCCAGCAGCCTGGGAGGTCCCTTCACAGATACGCAGTATTTT. This translates into CASSLGGPFTDTQYF.

Only a few counts were recorded for this clonotype. The chain joins TRBV2 to TRBJ1-5; weak D call: TRBD1 (5 bases). The CDR3 loop spans 14 amino acids. Trimming cost V 6 bases and J 0 bases, with 9 bases left between them. Per the germline V gene, CDR1 is SNHLY and CDR2 is FYNNEI. CDR3 residues: CASRGGNSNQPQHF. CDR3 coding DNA: TGTGCCAGCAGGGGGGGAAATAGCAATCAGCCCCAGCATTTT.

The chain employs TRBV9 and TRBJ2-1; 9 bases match TRBD2. V lost 0 bases, J lost 3 bases, and 10 bases stayed unmatched. Looked up from germline, CDR1 is SGDLS and CDR2 is YYNGEE. The CDR3 has 18 amino acids. CDR3 residues: CASSVGTGTSLLYNEQFF. DNA for the CDR3: TGTGCCAGCAGCGTAGGAACCGGGACTAGCCTTCTCTACAATGAGCAGTTCTTC.

J is TRBJ2-5 and V is TRBV6-1, with D perhaps matching TRBD2 (5 bases). CDR1 is MNHNS and CDR2 is SASEGT in the germline V gene. Trimming pared 6 bases from V and 7 bases from J, leaving 18 bases between. This CDR3 comprises 14 residues. CDR3 sequence: CASREGGWRGTQYF. The CDR3 nucleotides read TGTGCCAGCAGAGAGGGCGGGTGGAGAGGGACCCAGTACTTC.

This chain uses TRBV6-2 or TRBV6-3 with TRBJ2-7; TRBD2 aligns across 8 bases. The J segment lost 2 bases and the V segment lost 6 bases, leaving 9 bases of the junction unmatched. This CDR3 region has 15 residues. Per germline, CDR1 MNHEY and CDR2 SVGEGT. CDR3 region: CASSPHAGGTYEQYF. CDR3 in DNA: TGTGCCAGCAGCCCCCACGCGGGAGGTACCTACGAGCAGTACTTC.

The chain is built from TRBV19 and TRBJ2-1, with D tentatively TRBD2 (6 bases). Trimming removed 3 bases from V and 0 bases from J, with 9 bases in between. CDR1 is LNHDA, CDR2 SQIVND, per germline (reference sequence). This CDR3 comprises 15 residues. In DNA, the CDR3 is TGTGCCAGTAGTATGGGGGACTCCTCCTACAATGAGCAGTTCTTC. This gives the protein CASSMGDSSYNEQFF.